This is a list of T cell receptor beta chains from one sample in a study of blood T cell repertoires in COVID-19. The assay was immunoSEQ multiplex PCR, and TCRdb's table has in-frame clones only and misses some. This sample has 300,000 or so clones, with 75% to 90% found just once. Sequenced material: peripheral blood. The source is a woman in her 30s with COVID-19, enrolled during active disease. Each CDR3 is given with its conserved first and last residue. A D gene is named only where the DNA matches it firmly. Clone size is given for some rows only: seen once, a few or many times, or a class if the clone is expanded.

V	D	J	size	DNA	CDR3
TRBV5-4	-	TRBJ2-2	-	TGTGCCAGCAGCCGGGTCTTAGGGACTGCGAACACCGGGGAGCTGTTTTTT	CASSRVLGTANTGELFF
TRBV28	TRBD1	TRBJ2-4	few	TGTGCCAGCAGTGTACAGGGGGCTAACAAAAACATTCAGTACTTC	CASSVQGANKNIQYF
TRBV21-1	-	TRBJ2-1	-	TGTGCCAGCAGCAAAATGGCGGGAAGCTCCTACAATGAGCAGTTCTTC	CASSKMAGSSYNEQFF
TRBV28	-	TRBJ1-5	-	TGTGCCAGCAGTTTAAGAGGTCGGGGGTCCCAGCCCCAGCATTTT	CASSLRGRGSQPQHF
TRBV3-1/TRBV3-2	-	TRBJ1-2	once	TGTGCCAGCAGCCAAGATATTGACAAACCCCACTTC	CASSQDIDKPHF
TRBV5-4	-	TRBJ2-7	-	TGTGCCAGCAGCCTCTTAAGTCGGGACTCAACCTACGAGCAGTACTTC	CASSLLSRDSTYEQYF
TRBV7-2	-	TRBJ2-4	-	TGTGCCAGCAGCGTGGGGGCGGCAGGGCGGAACATTCAGTACTTC	CASSVGAAGRNIQYF
TRBV3-1/TRBV3-2	TRBD2	TRBJ2-1	-	TGTGCCAGCAGCCAAGAAGGGACTACACAGTTCTTC	CASSQEGTTQFF
TRBV6-2/TRBV6-3	TRBD2	TRBJ2-3	-	TGTGCCAGCAGTTACCCAGGTGGGGGGGGGAGAGATACGCAGTATTTT	CASSYPGGGGRDTQYF
TRBV11-2	-	TRBJ2-5	-	TGTGCCAGCAGCTTAGATCAGGGTCGACAGTACTTC	CASSLDQGRQYF
TRBV3-1/TRBV3-2	-	TRBJ2-1	-	TGTGCCAGCAGCCAAGGTAGGCTAGCGCATGAGCAGTTCTTC	CASSQGRLAHEQFF
TRBV3-1/TRBV3-2	-	TRBJ2-7	-	TGTGCCAGCAGCCAATATAACGAGCAGTACTTC	CASSQYNEQYF
TRBV29-1	TRBD2	TRBJ2-3	-	TGCAGCGTGAGGACTAGCGGCACAGATACGCAGTATTTT	CSVRTSGTDTQYF
TRBV19	TRBD1	TRBJ2-2	-	TGTGCCAGTAGCCTCCGGGACAGGGGGTCCGGGGAGCTGTTTTTT	CASSLRDRGSGELFF
TRBV28	-	TRBJ1-2	-	TGTGCCAGCAGTCCCCGGAGCCTCTATGGCTACACCTTC	CASSPRSLYGYTF
TRBV5-1	TRBD2	TRBJ2-3	-	TGCGCCAGCAGCTTGGCGCTAGCGGAGAGCACAGATACGCAGTATTTT	CASSLALAESTDTQYF
TRBV19	-	TRBJ2-3	-	TGTGCCAGTAGTATGCGGAACCCTAGCACAGATACGCAGTATTTT	CASSMRNPSTDTQYF
TRBV7-2	TRBD1	TRBJ2-3	-	TGTGCCAGCAGCCTCGTTTCGGGACAGGGGGGGACAGATACGCAGTATTTT	CASSLVSGQGGTDTQYF
TRBV19	-	TRBJ1-1	-	TGTGCCAGTAGTATCTTCGGGGGGAACACTGAAGCTTTCTTT	CASSIFGGNTEAFF
TRBV10-3	-	TRBJ1-2	-	TGTGCCATCCGGGCGGGGGCGGGCTATGGCTACACCTTC	CAIRAGAGYGYTF
TRBV7-7	TRBD2	TRBJ2-3	-	TGTGCCAGCAGCTCGGGACTAGCCAGAGATACGCAGTATTTT	CASSSGLARDTQYF
TRBV30	-	TRBJ1-1	-	TGTGCCTGGACCTGGGGGGGCGCATTCACTGAAGCTTTCTTT	CAWTWGGAFTEAFF
TRBV7-8	TRBD2	TRBJ2-3	-	TGTGCCAGCAAGTCCCTAGCGGGAGGGCCAGATACGCAGTATTTT	CASKSLAGGPDTQYF
TRBV9	-	TRBJ1-2	-	TGTGCCAGCAGCGGCGACAGGATCAGGTTGGATGGCTACACCTTC	CASSGDRIRLDGYTF
TRBV15	-	TRBJ1-2	-	TGTGCCACCAGCAGAGACCTTGAAGGGGCCCGTTCTAACTATGGCTACACCTTC	CATSRDLEGARSNYGYTF
TRBV7-7	TRBD1	TRBJ1-1	-	TGTGCCAGCAGCCGCGGGACAGGGGCTACGAACACTGAAGCTTTCTTT	CASSRGTGATNTEAFF
TRBV15	-	TRBJ1-2	-	TGTGCCACCAGCAGAGCGGCGGGATATGGCTACACCTTC	CATSRAAGYGYTF
TRBV4-1	TRBD1	TRBJ2-7	-	TGCGCCAGCAGCCAAGGACAGGGGGTCACCTACGAGCAGTACTTC	CASSQGQGVTYEQYF